This TCR beta chain is from a study of PD-L1 blockade in urothelial cancer. Whole-study context: Prior chemotherapy in patients spanned 0 to 3 regimens. Blood samples had a median of about 150,000 T cells.

Generated by immunoSEQ multiplex PCR, the TCRdb table keeps only in-frame clones and is missing some. Among some 100,000 clones listed, 91% were seen once. The CDR3 length is 13 residues. Germline V gene sequence: CDR1 SGHNT, CDR2 YENEEA. V lost 4 bases and J 6 bases, leaving 13 bases between the germline ends. Source: PBMCs, taken around atezolizumab (anti-PD-L1) treatment. The chain employs TRBV11-3 and TRBJ2-7, with D tentatively TRBD2 (5 bases). The sequence derives from a woman over 75 with urothelial cancer. CDR3 sequence reads: CASSSFPRGEQYF. The CDR3 DNA sequence: TGTGCCAGCAGCTCGTTTCCCCGGGGCGAGCAGTACTTC.